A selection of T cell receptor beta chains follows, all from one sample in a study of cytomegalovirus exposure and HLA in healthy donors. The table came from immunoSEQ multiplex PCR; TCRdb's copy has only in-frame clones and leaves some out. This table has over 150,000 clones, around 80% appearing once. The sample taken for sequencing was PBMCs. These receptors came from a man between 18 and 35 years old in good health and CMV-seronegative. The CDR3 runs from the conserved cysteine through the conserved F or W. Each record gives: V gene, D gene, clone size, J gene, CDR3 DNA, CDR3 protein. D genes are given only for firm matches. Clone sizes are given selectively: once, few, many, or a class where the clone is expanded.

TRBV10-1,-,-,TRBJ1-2,TGCGCCAGCAGCCCGGGATCGGGTGACTATGGCTACACCTTC,CASSPGSGDYGYTF
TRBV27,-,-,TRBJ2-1,TGTGCCAGCAAGTCGGCGGAGCTCAATGAGCAGTTCTTC,CASKSAELNEQFF
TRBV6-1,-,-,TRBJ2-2,TGTGCCAGCAGCAGGGGAGCGAACACCGGGGAGCTGTTTTTT,CASSRGANTGELFF
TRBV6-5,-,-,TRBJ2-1,TGTGCCAGCATGAGGACTCCCGATTTAGGTGAGCAGTTCTTC,CASMRTPDLGEQFF
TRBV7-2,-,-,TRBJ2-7,TGTGCCAGCACCTCCACTCCGAACCACGAGCAGTACTTC,CASTSTPNHEQYF
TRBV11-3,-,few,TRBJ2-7,TGTGCCAGCAGCTCCTGGACTGATTCCACCTACGAGCAGTACTTC,CASSSWTDSTYEQYF
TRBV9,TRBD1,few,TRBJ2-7,TGTGCCAGCAGCGTCACCGGGACAGGGAACGCCGAGCAGTACTTC,CASSVTGTGNAEQYF
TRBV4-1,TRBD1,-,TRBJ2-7,TGCGCCAGCAGCACAACAAGGACCGGGACAGGGAGCCACGAGCAGTACTTC,CASSTTRTGTGSHEQYF
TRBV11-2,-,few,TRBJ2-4,TGTGCCAGCAGTCAAACCGGCCAGGGCCTACAGTACTTC,CASSQTGQGLQYF
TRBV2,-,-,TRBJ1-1,TGTGCCAGTCCGGTAGGGGCAACGAACACTGAAGCTTTCTTT,CASPVGATNTEAFF
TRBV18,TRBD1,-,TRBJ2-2,TGTGCCAGCTCACCACCGGACAGGGGTTCGGTAACCGGGGAGCTGTTTTTT,CASSPPDRGSVTGELFF
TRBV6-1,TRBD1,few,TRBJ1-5,TGTGCCAGTACGGACAGGGGATGGCAGCCCCAGCATTTT,CASTDRGWQPQHF
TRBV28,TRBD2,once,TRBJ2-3,TGTGCCAGCAGTTTAGGCGGGAGAAGCACAGATACGCAGTATTTT,CASSLGGRSTDTQYF